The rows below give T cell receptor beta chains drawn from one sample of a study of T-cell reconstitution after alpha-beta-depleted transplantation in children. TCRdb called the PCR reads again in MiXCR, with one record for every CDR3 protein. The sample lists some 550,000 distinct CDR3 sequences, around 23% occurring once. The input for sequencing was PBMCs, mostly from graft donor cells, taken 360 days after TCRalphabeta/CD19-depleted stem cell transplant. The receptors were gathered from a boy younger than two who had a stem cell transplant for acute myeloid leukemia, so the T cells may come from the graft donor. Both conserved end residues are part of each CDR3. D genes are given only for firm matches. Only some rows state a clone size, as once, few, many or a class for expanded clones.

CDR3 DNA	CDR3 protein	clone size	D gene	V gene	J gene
TGTGCCAGCAACCCGACAAGGAGGGATCAGCCCCAGCATTTT	CASNPTRRDQPQHF	many	.	TRBV28	TRBJ1-5
TGCGCCAGCAGTGAGTCAGGGGGGCTGAGGTATTTT	CASSESGGLRYF	few	.	TRBV10-1	TRBJ2-3
TGTGCCAGCAGTGGGACAGAAAACAATGAGCAGTTCTTC	CASSGTENNEQFF	.	.	TRBV25-1	TRBJ2-1
TGTGCCAGCAGCTTAATGACTACCCTGAGGAATGAGCAGTTCTTC	CASSLMTTLRNEQFF	few	.	TRBV7-2	TRBJ2-1
TGTGCCAGCAGTAAGGAGAGTATCCAAGAGACCCAGTACTTC	CASSKESIQETQYF	.	.	TRBV2	TRBJ2-5
TGCAGCGTTGTTCGGGGGGGGACTGAAGCTTTCTTT	CSVVRGGTEAFF	many	.	TRBV29-1	TRBJ1-1
TGCGCCAGCAGCCAAGATGCCAGATACAATGAGCAGTTCTTC	CASSQDARYNEQFF	few	.	TRBV4-3	TRBJ2-1
TGTGCCAGCAGCACCTACAGGGGGCAAAATGGAGCCGGGGAGCTGTTTTTT	CASSTYRGQNGAGELFF	.	TRBD1	TRBV3-1	TRBJ2-2
TGTGCCAGCAGTTTAGCGGTCAGTGAAGCTTTCTTT	CASSLAVSEAFF	.	.	TRBV12-3/TRBV12-4	TRBJ1-1
TGCAGTGCTAGAGATTGGGGTGGAACTGAAGCTTTCTTT	CSARDWGGTEAFF	few	.	TRBV20-1	TRBJ1-1
TGCAGTGCTAGAACCGACAGGTATGGCTACACCTTC	CSARTDRYGYTF	.	.	TRBV20-1	TRBJ1-2
TGCGCCAGCAGCCCTAGCGGACTAGCGGGGGGTTACGATGAGCAGTTCTTC	CASSPSGLAGGYDEQFF	.	TRBD2	TRBV4-3	TRBJ2-1
TGCAGTGCTTCGCCGGGACAGATGAACACCGGGGAGCTGTTTTTT	CSASPGQMNTGELFF	.	TRBD1	TRBV20-1	TRBJ2-2
TGTGCCAGCAGCTTAGCCCCAGCGGGGGGGGCAGAGACCCAGTACTTC	CASSLAPAGGAETQYF	many	TRBD2	TRBV7-9	TRBJ2-5
TGCAGTGCCATCAGGGCGCTAAACTCTGGGGCCAACGTCCTGACTTTC	CSAIRALNSGANVLTF	.	.	TRBV20-1	TRBJ2-6
TGTGCTAGTGGGCTCCGGGACATTACCTACGAGCAGTACTTC	CASGLRDITYEQYF	many	.	TRBV12-5	TRBJ2-7
TGTGCCAGCAGTCGACGTCAGTTAGCGAGCTCCTACAATGAGCAGTTCTTC	CASSRRQLASSYNEQFF	many	.	TRBV12-3/TRBV12-4	TRBJ2-1
TGCGCCAGCAGCTTCCAGGGCGACGAGCAGTACTTC	CASSFQGDEQYF	many	.	TRBV5-1	TRBJ2-7
TGCAGCGTTGAAGGACTAGCCTCCGAGACCCAGTACTTC	CSVEGLASETQYF	few	TRBD2	TRBV29-1	TRBJ2-5
TGTGCCAGCAGTTTACTAGCGGGGGGGCATGAGCAGTTCTTC	CASSLLAGGHEQFF	.	TRBD2	TRBV5-6	TRBJ2-1
TGTGCCAGCAGTTTAATGAACAATCAGCCCCAGCATTTT	CASSLMNNQPQHF	.	.	TRBV12-3/TRBV12-4	TRBJ1-5
TGTGCCAGCAGTTCCAGGGATGCCGAGACCCAGTACTTC	CASSSRDAETQYF	few	.	TRBV12-3/TRBV12-4	TRBJ2-5